This is a list of T cell receptor beta chains from one sample in a study of blood T cell repertoires in COVID-19. Data came from immunoSEQ multiplex PCR; TCRdb stores just in-frame clones and leaves some out. The sample holds around 200,000 clones; around 83% are singletons and the top ten take roughly 6.1%. Sequencing was done on a sample of peripheral blood. The receptors originated from a woman between 40 and 55 years old with acute or convalescent COVID-19. The CDR3 runs from the conserved cysteine through the conserved F or W. The D gene is left open where the match is weak. The size entry is marked missing in some rows and otherwise reads once, few, many or a size class.

V: TRBV6-6; D: TRBD2; size: -; J: TRBJ2-7; CDR3: CASSLYNSGKAGEQYF; DNA: TGTGCCAGCAGCTTATACAATAGCGGGAAGGCTGGCGAGCAGTACTTC
V: TRBV9; D: TRBD1; size: -; J: TRBJ1-2; CDR3: CASSVTRTGENYGYTF; DNA: TGTGCCAGCAGCGTAACCCGGACAGGGGAAAACTATGGCTACACCTTC
V: TRBV6-1; D: TRBD1; size: -; J: TRBJ1-2; CDR3: CASSAGGGGYTF; DNA: TGTGCCAGCAGTGCAGGGGGCGGTGGCTACACCTTC
V: TRBV27; D: -; size: -; J: TRBJ2-5; CDR3: CASRLIDSQETQYF; DNA: TGTGCCAGCAGGTTAATTGACAGCCAAGAGACCCAGTACTTC
V: TRBV6-4; D: TRBD2; size: -; J: TRBJ2-3; CDR3: CASSALAGGPTDTQYF; DNA: TGTGCCAGCAGTGCACTAGCGGGGGGCCCCACAGATACGCAGTATTTT
V: TRBV6-1; D: TRBD1; size: -; J: TRBJ1-5; CDR3: CASSESGGQDHQPQHF; DNA: TGTGCCAGCAGTGAATCAGGGGGTCAAGATCATCAGCCCCAGCATTTT
V: TRBV6-1; D: -; size: -; J: TRBJ1-5; CDR3: CASSERSGYNQPQHF; DNA: TGTGCCAGCAGTGAGAGATCAGGGTACAATCAGCCCCAGCATTTT
V: TRBV6-5; D: -; size: -; J: TRBJ2-7; CDR3: CASSYLGGYEQYF; DNA: TGTGCCAGCAGTTACCTGGGGGGCTACGAGCAGTACTTC
V: TRBV27; D: -; size: -; J: TRBJ1-1; CDR3: CASSWTQNTEAFF; DNA: TGTGCCAGCAGTTGGACTCAGAACACTGAAGCTTTCTTT
V: TRBV6-5; D: -; size: -; J: TRBJ1-2; CDR3: CASRSDTNGYTF; DNA: TGTGCCAGCAGATCGGACACCAATGGCTACACCTTC
V: TRBV2; D: -; size: -; J: TRBJ2-3; CDR3: CASASLTSTDTQYF; DNA: TGTGCCAGCGCTAGCTTAACTAGCACAGATACGCAGTATTTT
V: TRBV15; D: TRBD1; size: once; J: TRBJ2-5; CDR3: CATSRTGWQETQYF; DNA: TGTGCCACCAGCAGGACAGGGTGGCAAGAGACCCAGTACTTC
V: TRBV6-1; D: TRBD1; size: -; J: TRBJ1-5; CDR3: CASSERPQGVQPQHF; DNA: TGTGCCAGCAGTGAGCGACCGCAGGGGGTTCAGCCCCAGCATTTT
V: TRBV5-1; D: -; size: -; J: TRBJ2-3; CDR3: CASSFRAADTQYF; DNA: TGCGCCAGCAGCTTCAGGGCTGCAGATACGCAGTATTTT
V: TRBV5-1; D: -; size: -; J: TRBJ2-1; CDR3: CASSLEQGRYNEQFF; DNA: TGCGCCAGCAGCTTGGAACAGGGTCGCTACAATGAGCAGTTCTTC
V: TRBV20-1; D: TRBD2; size: -; J: TRBJ2-3; CDR3: CSASVRRSGGSSTDTQYF; DNA: TGCAGTGCTAGTGTTCGCCGGAGCGGGGGGTCTAGCACAGATACGCAGTATTTT
V: TRBV29-1; D: -; size: once; J: TRBJ1-2; CDR3: CSVSRQRNGYTF; DNA: TGCAGCGTTTCTAGACAGAGGAATGGCTACACCTTC
V: TRBV6-5; D: TRBD1; size: -; J: TRBJ1-4; CDR3: CASSRGGSGEKLFF; DNA: TGTGCCAGCAGTCGAGGGGGCTCGGGTGAAAAACTGTTTTTT
V: TRBV28; D: -; size: -; J: TRBJ2-3; CDR3: CATSPPGTDTQYF; DNA: TGTGCCACTTCTCCCCCAGGCACAGATACGCAGTATTTT
V: TRBV10-3; D: TRBD1; size: -; J: TRBJ1-3; CDR3: CAISPGQGNGNTIYF; DNA: TGTGCCATCAGCCCGGGACAGGGGAATGGAAACACCATATATTTT
V: TRBV7-2; D: -; size: -; J: TRBJ1-1; CDR3: CASSVIFGEAFF; DNA: TGTGCCAGCAGCGTTATATTCGGTGAAGCTTTCTTT
V: TRBV9; D: TRBD2; size: -; J: TRBJ2-2; CDR3: CASSVGLAGGVGELFF; DNA: TGTGCCAGCAGCGTAGGACTAGCGGGAGGGGTCGGGGAGCTGTTTTTT
V: TRBV15; D: TRBD1; size: -; J: TRBJ2-4; CDR3: CATSRERQGSKNIQYF; DNA: TGTGCCACCAGCAGAGAGAGACAGGGTTCTAAAAACATTCAGTACTTC
V: TRBV13; D: -; size: -; J: TRBJ2-5; CDR3: CASSPGPRAETQYF; DNA: TGTGCCAGCAGCCCCGGGCCCAGGGCAGAGACCCAGTACTTC
V: TRBV20-1; D: TRBD1; size: -; J: TRBJ1-4; CDR3: CATGEDEKLFF; DNA: TGCGCTACAGGGGAAGATGAAAAACTGTTTTTT
V: TRBV28; D: -; size: -; J: TRBJ1-1; CDR3: CASSLYSGVRYTEAFF; DNA: TGTGCCAGCAGTTTATATTCCGGAGTACGGTACACTGAAGCTTTCTTT
V: TRBV19; D: -; size: -; J: TRBJ1-2; CDR3: CASSITNSLRGYGYTF; DNA: TGTGCCAGTAGTATCACAAACAGTCTCCGGGGCTATGGCTACACCTTC
V: TRBV30; D: TRBD1; size: -; J: TRBJ1-3; CDR3: CAWSVLQGAGNTIYF; DNA: TGTGCCTGGAGTGTACTGCAGGGGGCTGGAAACACCATATATTTT
V: TRBV3-1/TRBV3-2; D: -; size: -; J: TRBJ2-1; CDR3: CASSQDRAQGNEQFF; DNA: TGTGCCAGCAGCCAAGACCGGGCCCAGGGAAATGAGCAGTTCTTC
V: TRBV4-1; D: TRBD2; size: -; J: TRBJ2-1; CDR3: CASSQEAAGGRVTEQFF; DNA: TGCGCCAGCAGCCAAGAGGCAGCGGGGGGCAGGGTCACTGAGCAGTTCTTC
V: TRBV6-1; D: -; size: -; J: TRBJ1-6; CDR3: CASSEDQNSPLHF; DNA: TGTGCCAGCAGTGAAGATCAGAATTCACCCCTCCACTTT
V: TRBV28; D: -; size: -; J: TRBJ2-1; CDR3: CASSLWGGRSVDNEQFF; DNA: TGTGCCAGCAGTTTATGGGGAGGCAGGAGCGTTGACAATGAGCAGTTCTTC
V: TRBV4-1; D: TRBD2; size: -; J: TRBJ2-7; CDR3: CASSLWTSGYQKSYEQYF; DNA: TGCGCCAGCAGCCTATGGACTAGCGGGTATCAAAAGTCCTACGAGCAGTACTTC
V: TRBV29-1; D: -; size: -; J: TRBJ1-2; CDR3: CSVEDMAANYGYTF; DNA: TGCAGCGTTGAAGATATGGCAGCTAACTATGGCTACACCTTC
V: TRBV19; D: -; size: -; J: TRBJ1-1; CDR3: CASSIDPLEGWITEAFF; DNA: TGTGCCAGTAGTATCGACCCCCTTGAGGGCTGGATCACTGAAGCTTTCTTT
V: TRBV11-2; D: TRBD2; size: -; J: TRBJ2-7; CDR3: CASSFAMGGTYEQYF; DNA: TGTGCCAGCAGCTTCGCCATGGGGGGGACCTACGAGCAGTACTTC
V: TRBV10-3; D: TRBD2; size: once; J: TRBJ2-2; CDR3: CATTSGGASTGELFF; DNA: TGTGCCACGACTAGCGGGGGGGCCAGCACCGGGGAGCTGTTTTTT
V: TRBV29-1; D: -; size: -; J: TRBJ1-2; CDR3: CSVDVAKSNYGYTF; DNA: TGCAGCGTTGACGTGGCCAAATCTAACTATGGCTACACCTTC
V: TRBV27; D: -; size: -; J: TRBJ2-3; CDR3: CASSSTRSFTDTQYF; DNA: TGTGCCAGCAGTTCCACTCGCTCTTTTACAGATACGCAGTATTTT
V: TRBV3-1/TRBV3-2; D: -; size: -; J: TRBJ2-3; CDR3: CASNQLGYTDTQYF; DNA: TGTGCCAGCAACCAACTAGGATACACAGATACGCAGTATTTT
V: TRBV18; D: -; size: -; J: TRBJ1-2; CDR3: CASSPQGGSDYGYTF; DNA: TGTGCCAGCTCACCACAGGGCGGGTCGGACTATGGCTACACCTTC
V: TRBV28; D: -; size: -; J: TRBJ1-1; CDR3: CASSFRGMNTEAFF; DNA: TGTGCCAGCAGTTTTCGGGGGATGAACACTGAAGCTTTCTTT
V: TRBV5-1; D: -; size: -; J: TRBJ2-1; CDR3: CASSLEGLALYNEQFF; DNA: TGCGCCAGCAGCTTGGAGGGGCTAGCGCTTTACAATGAGCAGTTCTTC
V: TRBV9; D: -; size: -; J: TRBJ2-1; CDR3: CASSATSSSYNEQFF; DNA: TGTGCCAGCAGCGCGACATCAAGCTCCTACAATGAGCAGTTCTTC
V: TRBV19; D: -; size: -; J: TRBJ1-2; CDR3: CASSIDGQYYGYTF; DNA: TGTGCCAGTAGTATAGATGGACAGTACTATGGCTACACCTTC